This T cell receptor (beta chain) was identified in a study of blood T cell repertoires in COVID-19 (dated by TCRdb to the early 2020s). Looking at the study overall: Samples covering the acute and convalescent phases of COVID-19 were provided by collaborators in the United States, Italy and Spain. HLA class I and class II types, where available, came from metadata supplied by the sample provider rather than from assay-based typing. Deeply sampled blood TCRbeta repertoires from subjects exposed to, actively infected with, or recovered from COVID-19 were included in the dataset. Sample metadata almost always included a de-identified subject ID, COVID-19 status, age in years and sex. The material from the prospective study consisted of cDNA or gDNA derived from T cells, B-cell-depleted T cells, or PBMCs. A freely available public database, intended as a resource for researchers studying the immune response to SARS-CoV-2, is where the repertoires were released. Samples came from the ongoing ImmuneRACE study (first 160 participants) plus 1,254 subjects from 6 global collaborators.

From its cysteine to its phenylalanine, the CDR3 spans 14 amino acids. Left in the record is the CDR3 DNA by itself, 42 bases read in frame from the first base. CDR1 and CDR2 (LNHDA, SQIVND) derive from the germline V gene (reference sequence). V lost 2 bases and J lost 4 bases, and the count of bases not matched to a germline gene is 5. Here is what the overall study found, with its caveats: The amount of clinical and demographic metadata varied by source and participant and was provided uncurated.

As concerns this clone: Its specific antigen is unknown. There are no base qualities to consult, and no much larger clone falls within one base.

At one collaborating source in Seattle, patients were enrolled during active infection and were followed longitudinally through the course of disease. The collaborating institutions used their own protocols to collect whole blood in K2EDTA tubes. For TCRbeta analysis, collaborators shipped samples in one of three forms: frozen whole blood, isolated PBMCs, or DNA extracted from either of those sample types. TCRbeta CDR3 regions were amplified from genomic DNA by means of the immunoSEQ Assay, a bias-controlled multiplex PCR. In the paper's pipeline: Nucleated cell counts per sample were estimated from amplification of reference gene primers within the assay. To quantify the absolute abundance of each unique TCRbeta CDR3 rearrangement, sequence reads were collapsed and filtered. For each sample, productive Simpson clonality was calculated as the square root of Simpson's diversity index over productive rearrangements. TCRdb mirrors the immuneACCESS table, restricted to in-frame sequences. Some clones are absent from its copies; in checked studies, under half trace to an unresolved V gene, and the reason for the others is unknown. From that table come the V and J calls and clone size; the DNA was used to work out D and trimming. The sample has 500,000 to 600,000 clones on record, roughly nine tenths of them singletons. The ten largest account for roughly 8.3% of the sample.

The specimen was peripheral blood. The chain joins TRBV19 to TRBJ2-7, with 7 junctional bases fitting TRBD2. The TCR comes from a woman aged 45-65 years with COVID-19, enrolled during active disease. The CDR3 here reads CASSIRPGLYEQYF. The sequence in DNA is TGTGCCAGTAGTATAAGACCGGGACTATACGAGCAGTACTTC.